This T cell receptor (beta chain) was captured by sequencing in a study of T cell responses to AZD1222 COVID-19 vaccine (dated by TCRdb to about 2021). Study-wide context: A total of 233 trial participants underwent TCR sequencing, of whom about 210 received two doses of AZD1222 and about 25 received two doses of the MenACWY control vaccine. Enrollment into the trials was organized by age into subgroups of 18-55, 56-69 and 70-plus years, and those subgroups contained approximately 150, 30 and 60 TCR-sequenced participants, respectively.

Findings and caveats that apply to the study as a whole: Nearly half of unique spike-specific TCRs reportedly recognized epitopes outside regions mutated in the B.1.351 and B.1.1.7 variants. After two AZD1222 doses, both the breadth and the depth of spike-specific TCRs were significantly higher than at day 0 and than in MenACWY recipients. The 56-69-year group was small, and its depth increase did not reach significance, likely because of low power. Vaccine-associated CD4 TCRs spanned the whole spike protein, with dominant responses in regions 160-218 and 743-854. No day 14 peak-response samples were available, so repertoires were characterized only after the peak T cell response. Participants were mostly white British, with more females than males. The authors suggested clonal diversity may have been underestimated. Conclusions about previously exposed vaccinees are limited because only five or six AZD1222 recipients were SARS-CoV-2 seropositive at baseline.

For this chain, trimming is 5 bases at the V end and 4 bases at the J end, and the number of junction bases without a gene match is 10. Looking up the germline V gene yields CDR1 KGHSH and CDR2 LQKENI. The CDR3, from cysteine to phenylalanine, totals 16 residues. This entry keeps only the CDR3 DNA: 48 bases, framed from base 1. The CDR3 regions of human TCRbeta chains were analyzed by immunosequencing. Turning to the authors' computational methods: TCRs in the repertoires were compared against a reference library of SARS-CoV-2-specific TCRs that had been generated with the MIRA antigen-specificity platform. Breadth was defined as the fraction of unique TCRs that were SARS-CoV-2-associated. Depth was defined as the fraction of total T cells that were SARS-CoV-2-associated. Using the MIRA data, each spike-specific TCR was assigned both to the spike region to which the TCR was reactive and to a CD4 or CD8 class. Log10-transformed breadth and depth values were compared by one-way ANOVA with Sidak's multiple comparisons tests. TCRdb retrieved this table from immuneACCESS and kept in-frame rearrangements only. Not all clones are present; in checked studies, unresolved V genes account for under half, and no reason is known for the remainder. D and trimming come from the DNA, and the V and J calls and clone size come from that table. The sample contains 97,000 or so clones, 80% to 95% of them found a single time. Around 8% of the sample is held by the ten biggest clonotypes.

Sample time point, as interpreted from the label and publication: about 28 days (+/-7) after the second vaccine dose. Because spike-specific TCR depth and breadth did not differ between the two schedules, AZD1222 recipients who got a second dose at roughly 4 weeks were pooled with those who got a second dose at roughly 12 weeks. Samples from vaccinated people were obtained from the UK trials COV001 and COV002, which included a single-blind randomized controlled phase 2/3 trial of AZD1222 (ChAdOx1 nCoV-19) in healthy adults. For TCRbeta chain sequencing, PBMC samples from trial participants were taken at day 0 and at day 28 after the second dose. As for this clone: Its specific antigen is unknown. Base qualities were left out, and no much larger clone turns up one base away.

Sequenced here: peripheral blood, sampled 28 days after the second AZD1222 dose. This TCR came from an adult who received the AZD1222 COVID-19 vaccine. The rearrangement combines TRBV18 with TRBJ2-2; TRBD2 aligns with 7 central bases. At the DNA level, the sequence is TGTGCCAGCTCAGTCGTTGCGGGAGCCTCCACCGGGGAGCTGTTTTTT. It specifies CASSVVAGASTGELFF.